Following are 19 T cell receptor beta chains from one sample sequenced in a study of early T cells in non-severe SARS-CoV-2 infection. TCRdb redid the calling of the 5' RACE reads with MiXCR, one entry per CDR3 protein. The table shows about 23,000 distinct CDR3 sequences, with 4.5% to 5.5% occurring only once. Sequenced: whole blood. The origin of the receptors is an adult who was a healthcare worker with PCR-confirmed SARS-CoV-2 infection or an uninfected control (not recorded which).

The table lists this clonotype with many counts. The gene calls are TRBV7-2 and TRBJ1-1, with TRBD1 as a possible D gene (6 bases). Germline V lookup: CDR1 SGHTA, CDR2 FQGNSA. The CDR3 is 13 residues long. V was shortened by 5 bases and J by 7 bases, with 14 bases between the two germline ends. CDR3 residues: CASSVTGRDEAFF. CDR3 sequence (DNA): TGTGCCAGCAGCGTTACAGGGCGGGATGAAGCTTTCTTT. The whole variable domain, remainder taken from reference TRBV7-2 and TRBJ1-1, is GAGVSQSPSNKVTEKGKDVELRCDPISGHTALYWYRQSLGQGLEFLIYFQGNSAPDKSGLPSDRFSAERTGGSVSTLTIQRTQQEDSAVYLCASSVTGRDEAFFGQGTRLTVV.

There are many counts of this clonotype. CDR3 in amino acids: CASSTPDRTYEQYV. The CDR3 region has the DNA TGTGCCAGCAGTACTCCCGACAGGACCTACGAGCAGTACGTC. The genes are TRBV6-6 and TRBJ2-7; D is possibly TRBD1 (6 bases). The germline V and J ends were trimmed by 5 bases and 2 bases, with 13 bases remaining between them. CDR3 size: 14 residues. Germline CDR1 and CDR2: MNHNY and SVGAGI (reference sequence).

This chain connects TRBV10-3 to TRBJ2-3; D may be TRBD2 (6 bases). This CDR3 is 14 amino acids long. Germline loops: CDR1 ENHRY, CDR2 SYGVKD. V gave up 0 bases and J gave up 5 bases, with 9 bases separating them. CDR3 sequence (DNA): TGTGCCATCAGTGAGTCAGGAGGGATAGATACGCAGTATTTT. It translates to CAISESGGIDTQYF.

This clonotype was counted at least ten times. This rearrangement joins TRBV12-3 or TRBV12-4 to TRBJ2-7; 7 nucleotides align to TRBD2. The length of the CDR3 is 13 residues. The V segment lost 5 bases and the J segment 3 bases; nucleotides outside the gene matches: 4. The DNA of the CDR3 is TGTGCCAGCAGTCGGGGGGACGTCTACGAGCAGTACGTC. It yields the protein CASSRGDVYEQYV.

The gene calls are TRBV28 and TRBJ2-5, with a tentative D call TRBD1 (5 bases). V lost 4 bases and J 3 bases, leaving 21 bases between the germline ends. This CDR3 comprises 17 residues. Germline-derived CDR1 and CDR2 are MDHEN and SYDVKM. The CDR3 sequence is CASSWPWGSTTKETQYF. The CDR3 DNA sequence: TGTGCCAGCAGTTGGCCCTGGGGCAGTACAACTAAAGAGACCCAGTACTTC.

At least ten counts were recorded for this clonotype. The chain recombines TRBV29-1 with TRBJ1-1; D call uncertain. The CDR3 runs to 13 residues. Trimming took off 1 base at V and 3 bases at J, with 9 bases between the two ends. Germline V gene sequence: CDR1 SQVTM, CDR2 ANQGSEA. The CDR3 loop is CSVEGSGHTEAFF. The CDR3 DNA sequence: TGCAGCGTTGAAGGGTCCGGACACACTGAAGCTTTCTTT. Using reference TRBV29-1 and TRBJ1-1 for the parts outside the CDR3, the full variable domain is SAVISQKPSRDICQRGTSLTIQCQVDSQVTMMFWYRQQPGQSLTLIATANQGSEATYESGFVIDKFPISRPNLTFSTLTVSNMSPEDSSIYLCSVEGSGHTEAFFGQGTRLTVV.

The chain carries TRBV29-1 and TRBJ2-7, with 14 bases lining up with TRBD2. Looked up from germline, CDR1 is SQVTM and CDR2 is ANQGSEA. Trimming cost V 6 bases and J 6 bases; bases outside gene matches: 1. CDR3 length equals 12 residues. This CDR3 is CSVGLAGGEQYF. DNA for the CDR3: TGCAGCGTCGGACTAGCGGGAGGCGAGCAGTACTTC.

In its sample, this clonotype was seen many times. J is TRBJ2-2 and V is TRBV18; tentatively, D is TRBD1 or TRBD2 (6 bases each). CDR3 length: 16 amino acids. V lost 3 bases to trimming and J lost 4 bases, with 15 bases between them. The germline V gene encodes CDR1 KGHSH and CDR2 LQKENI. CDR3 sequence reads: CASSPPIGGGTGELFF. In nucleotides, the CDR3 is TGTGCCAGCTCACCGCCAATCGGAGGGGGCACCGGGGAGCTGTTTTTT.

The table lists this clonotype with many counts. The CDR3 loop reads CASSPPGNTEAFF. For the CDR3, the DNA is TGTGCCAGCAGTCCGCCAGGGAACACTGAAGCTTTCTTT. The chain joins TRBV12-3 or TRBV12-4 to TRBJ1-1; D ambiguous. This CDR3 contains 13 residues. Trimming left V 5 bases short and J 1 base short, with 8 bases between.

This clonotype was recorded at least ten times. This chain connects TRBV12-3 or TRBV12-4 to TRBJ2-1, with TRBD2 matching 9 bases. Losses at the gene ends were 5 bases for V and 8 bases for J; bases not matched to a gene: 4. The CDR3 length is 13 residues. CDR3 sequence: CASSLIAGDEQFF. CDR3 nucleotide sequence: TGTGCCAGCAGTCTCATAGCGGGAGATGAGCAGTTCTTC.

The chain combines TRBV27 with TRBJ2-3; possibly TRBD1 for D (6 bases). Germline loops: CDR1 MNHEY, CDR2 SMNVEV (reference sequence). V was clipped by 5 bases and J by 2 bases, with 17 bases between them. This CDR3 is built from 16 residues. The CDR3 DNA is TGTGCCAGCAGTCTCAGGGGAATTGGCCTCACAGATACGCAGTATTTT. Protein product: CASSLRGIGLTDTQYF.

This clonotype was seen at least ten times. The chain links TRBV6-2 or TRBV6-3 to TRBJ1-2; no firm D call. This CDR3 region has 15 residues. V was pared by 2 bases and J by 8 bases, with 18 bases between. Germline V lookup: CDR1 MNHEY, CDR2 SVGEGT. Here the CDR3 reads CASSYHTPRSGGYTF. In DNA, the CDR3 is TGTGCCAGCAGTTACCATACCCCTCGGTCTGGAGGCTACACCTTC.

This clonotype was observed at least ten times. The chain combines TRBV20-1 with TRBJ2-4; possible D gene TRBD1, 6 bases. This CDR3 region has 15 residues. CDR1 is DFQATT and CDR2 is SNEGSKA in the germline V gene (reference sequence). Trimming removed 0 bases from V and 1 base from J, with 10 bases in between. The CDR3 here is CSARDSTGAKNIQYF. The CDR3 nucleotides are TGCAGTGCTAGAGATTCCACAGGGGCCAAAAACATTCAGTACTTC.

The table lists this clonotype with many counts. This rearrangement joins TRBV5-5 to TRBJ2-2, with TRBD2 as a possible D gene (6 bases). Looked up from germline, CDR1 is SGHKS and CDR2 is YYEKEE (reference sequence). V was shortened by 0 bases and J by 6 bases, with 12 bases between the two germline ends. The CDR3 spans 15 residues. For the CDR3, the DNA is TGTGCCAGCAGCTTGGATGGAGGGACCGCCGGGGAGCTGTTTTTT. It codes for CASSLDGGTAGELFF. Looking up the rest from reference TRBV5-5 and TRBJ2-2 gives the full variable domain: DAGVTQSPTHLIKTRGQQVTLRCSPISGHKSVSWYQQVLGQGPQFIFQYYEKEERGRGNFPDRFSARQFPNYSSELNVNALLLGDSALYLCASSLDGGTAGELFFGEGSRLTVL.

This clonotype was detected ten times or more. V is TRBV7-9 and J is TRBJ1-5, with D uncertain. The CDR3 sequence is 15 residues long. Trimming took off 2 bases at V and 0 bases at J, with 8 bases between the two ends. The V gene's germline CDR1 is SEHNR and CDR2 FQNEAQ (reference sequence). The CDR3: CASSLQSDSNQPQHF. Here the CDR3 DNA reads TGTGCCAGCAGCTTACAATCAGATAGCAATCAGCCCCAGCATTTT.

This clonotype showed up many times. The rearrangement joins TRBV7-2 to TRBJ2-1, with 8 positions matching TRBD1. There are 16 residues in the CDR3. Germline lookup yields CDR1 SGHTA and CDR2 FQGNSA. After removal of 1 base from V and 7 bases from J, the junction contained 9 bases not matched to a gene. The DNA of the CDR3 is TGTGCCAGCAGCTTAGGATCGGACAGGGCAAAAAATGAGCAGTTCTTC. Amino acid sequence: CASSLGSDRAKNEQFF.

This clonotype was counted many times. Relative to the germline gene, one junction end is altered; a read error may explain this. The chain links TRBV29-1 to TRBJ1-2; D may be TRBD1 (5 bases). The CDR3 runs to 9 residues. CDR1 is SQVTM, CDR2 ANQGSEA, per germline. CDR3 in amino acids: CSVLEGIAF. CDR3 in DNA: TGCAGCGTGCTCGAGGGGATTGCCTTC. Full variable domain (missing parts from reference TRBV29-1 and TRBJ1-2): SAVISQKPSRDICQRGTSLTIQCQVDSQVTMMFWYRQQPGQSLTLIATANQGSEATYESGFVIDKFPISRPNLTFSTLTVSNMSPEDSSIYLCSVLEGIAFGSGTRLTVV.

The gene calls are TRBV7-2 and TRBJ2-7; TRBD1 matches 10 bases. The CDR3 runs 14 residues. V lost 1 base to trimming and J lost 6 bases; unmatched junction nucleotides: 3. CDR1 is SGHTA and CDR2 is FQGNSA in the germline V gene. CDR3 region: CTSSLGGQGSEQYV. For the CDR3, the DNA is TGTACCAGCAGCTTAGGGGGACAGGGGAGCGAGCAGTACGTC.

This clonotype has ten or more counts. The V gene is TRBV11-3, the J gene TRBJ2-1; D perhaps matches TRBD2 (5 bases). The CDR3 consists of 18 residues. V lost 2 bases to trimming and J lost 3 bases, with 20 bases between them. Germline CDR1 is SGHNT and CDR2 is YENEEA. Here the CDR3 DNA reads TGTGCCAGCAGCTTATCCCCCCTTGGCGGGCCCATCTACAATGAGCAGTTCTTC. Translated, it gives CASSLSPLGGPIYNEQFF.